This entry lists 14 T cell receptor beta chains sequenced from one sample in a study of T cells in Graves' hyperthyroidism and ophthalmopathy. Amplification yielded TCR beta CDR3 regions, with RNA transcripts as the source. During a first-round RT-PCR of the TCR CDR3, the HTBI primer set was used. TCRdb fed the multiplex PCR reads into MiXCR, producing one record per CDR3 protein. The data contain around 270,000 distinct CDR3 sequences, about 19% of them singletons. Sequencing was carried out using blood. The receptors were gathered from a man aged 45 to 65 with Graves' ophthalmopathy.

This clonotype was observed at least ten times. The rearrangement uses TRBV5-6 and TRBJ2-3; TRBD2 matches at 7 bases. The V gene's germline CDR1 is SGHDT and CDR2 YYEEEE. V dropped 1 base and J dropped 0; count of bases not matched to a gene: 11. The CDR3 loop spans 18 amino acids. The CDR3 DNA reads TGTGCCAGCAGCTTGAAACTAGCGCAAATCTCTAGCACAGATACGCAGTATTTT. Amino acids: CASSLKLAQISSTDTQYF.

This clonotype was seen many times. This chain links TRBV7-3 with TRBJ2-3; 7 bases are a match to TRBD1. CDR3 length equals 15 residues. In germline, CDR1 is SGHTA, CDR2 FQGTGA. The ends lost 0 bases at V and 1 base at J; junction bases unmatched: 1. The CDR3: CASSLTGGGTDTQYF. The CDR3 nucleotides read TGTGCCAGCAGCTTAACAGGGGGCGGCACAGATACGCAGTATTTT.

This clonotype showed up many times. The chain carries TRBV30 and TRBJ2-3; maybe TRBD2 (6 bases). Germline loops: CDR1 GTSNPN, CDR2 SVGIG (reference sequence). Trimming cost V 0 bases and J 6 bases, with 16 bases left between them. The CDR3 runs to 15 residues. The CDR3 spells CAWSVAGRTTDTQYF. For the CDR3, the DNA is TGTGCCTGGAGTGTGGCAGGCCGGACTACTGATACGCAGTATTTT.

The CDR3 is CASSLIAGGTDTQYF. The DNA for the CDR3 is TGTGCCAGCAGTTTGATAGCGGGAGGCACAGATACGCAGTATTTT. The chain is built from TRBV28 and TRBJ2-3; 9 positions match TRBD2. Germline V CDR1 and CDR2: MDHEN, SYDVKM. V was pared by 3 bases and J by 1 base, with 2 bases of the junction left unmatched. The CDR3 has 15 amino acids.

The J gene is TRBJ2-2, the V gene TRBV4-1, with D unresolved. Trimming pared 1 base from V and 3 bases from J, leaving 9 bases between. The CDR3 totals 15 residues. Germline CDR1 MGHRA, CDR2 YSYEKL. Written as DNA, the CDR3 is TGCGCCAGCAGCCAAGCCGGATTCGACACCGGGGAGCTGTTTTTT. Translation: CASSQAGFDTGELFF.

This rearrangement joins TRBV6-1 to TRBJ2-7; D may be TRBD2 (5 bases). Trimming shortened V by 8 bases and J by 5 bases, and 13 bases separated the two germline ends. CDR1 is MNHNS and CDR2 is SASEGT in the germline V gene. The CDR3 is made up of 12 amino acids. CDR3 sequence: CASSAFGNEQYF. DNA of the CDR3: TGTGCCAGCTCCGCCTTCGGGAACGAGCAGTACTTC.

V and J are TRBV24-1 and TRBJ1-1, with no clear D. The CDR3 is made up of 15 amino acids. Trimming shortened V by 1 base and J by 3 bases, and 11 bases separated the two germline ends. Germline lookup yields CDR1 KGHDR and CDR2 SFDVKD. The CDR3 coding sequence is TGTGCCACCAGTGATTTATCGGAGGTCGACACTGAAGCTTTCTTT. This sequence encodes CATSDLSEVDTEAFF.

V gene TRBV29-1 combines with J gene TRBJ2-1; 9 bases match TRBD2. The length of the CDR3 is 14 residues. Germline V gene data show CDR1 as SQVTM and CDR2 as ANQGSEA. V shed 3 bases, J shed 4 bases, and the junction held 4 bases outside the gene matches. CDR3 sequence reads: CSVDLSGRYNEQFF. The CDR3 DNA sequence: TGCAGCGTTGATCTAAGCGGGAGGTACAATGAGCAGTTCTTC.

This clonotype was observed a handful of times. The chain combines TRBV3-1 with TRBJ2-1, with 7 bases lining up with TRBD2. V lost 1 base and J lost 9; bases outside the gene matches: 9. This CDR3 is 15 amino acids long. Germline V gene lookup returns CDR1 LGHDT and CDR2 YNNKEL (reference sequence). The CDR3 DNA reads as TGTGCCAGCAGCCAAGTAGGCGGTGGGGGGGTTGAGCAGTTCTTC. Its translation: CASSQVGGGGVEQFF.

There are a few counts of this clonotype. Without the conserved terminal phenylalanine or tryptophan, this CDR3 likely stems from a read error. The CDR3 loop reads CASSLLRTSPNTGELFL. The CDR3 DNA reads as TGTGCCAGCAGCCTGCTTAGAACCTCACCGAACACCGGGGAGCTGTTTCTT. The chain carries TRBV28 and TRBJ2-2; D is ambiguous. The CDR3 is made up of 17 amino acids. The germline V gene encodes CDR1 MDHEN and CDR2 SYDVKM. V was cut by 6 bases and J by 0 bases, with 17 bases left in between.

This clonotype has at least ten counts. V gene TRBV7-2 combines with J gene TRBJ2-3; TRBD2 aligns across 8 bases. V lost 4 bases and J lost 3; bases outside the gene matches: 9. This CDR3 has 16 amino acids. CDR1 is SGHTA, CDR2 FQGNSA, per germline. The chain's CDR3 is CASSYPRLARTDTQYF. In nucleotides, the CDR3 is TGTGCCAGCAGCTACCCTCGACTAGCGAGGACAGATACGCAGTATTTT.

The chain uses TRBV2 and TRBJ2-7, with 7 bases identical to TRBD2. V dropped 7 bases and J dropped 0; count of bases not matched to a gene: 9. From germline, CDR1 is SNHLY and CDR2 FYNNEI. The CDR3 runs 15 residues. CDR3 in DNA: TGTGCCAGCATTTTGTTGGGAGGGAGCTCCTACGAGCAGTACTTC. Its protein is CASILLGGSSYEQYF. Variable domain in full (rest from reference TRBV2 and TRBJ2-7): EPEVTQTPSHQVTQMGQEVILRCVPISNHLYFYWYRQILGQKVEFLVSFYNNEISEKSEIFDDQFSVERPDGSNFTLKIRSTKLEDSAMYFCASILLGGSSYEQYFGPGTRLTVT.

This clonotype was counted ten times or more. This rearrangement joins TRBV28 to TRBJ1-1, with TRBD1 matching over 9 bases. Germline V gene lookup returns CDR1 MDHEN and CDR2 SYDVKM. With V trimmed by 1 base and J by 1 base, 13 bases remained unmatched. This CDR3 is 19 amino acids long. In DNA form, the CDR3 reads TGTGCCAGCAGTTTATACACAGGGGGCGAGATGGTTCGGAACACTGAAGCTTTCTTT. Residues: CASSLYTGGEMVRNTEAFF.

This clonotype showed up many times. The CDR3 region has the DNA TGTGCCAGCAGCTTAGTTCGGTCGGTTACGGGGACTAGCGGGACCTTTACTTCATCCTACGAGCAGTACTTC. Encoded protein: CASSLVRSVTGTSGTFTSSYEQYF. The genes are TRBV7-8 and TRBJ2-7; 13 bases line up with TRBD2. The ends lost 1 base at V and 1 base at J; junction bases unmatched: 25. There are 24 residues in the CDR3. CDR1 is SGHVS and CDR2 is FQNEAQ in the germline V gene.